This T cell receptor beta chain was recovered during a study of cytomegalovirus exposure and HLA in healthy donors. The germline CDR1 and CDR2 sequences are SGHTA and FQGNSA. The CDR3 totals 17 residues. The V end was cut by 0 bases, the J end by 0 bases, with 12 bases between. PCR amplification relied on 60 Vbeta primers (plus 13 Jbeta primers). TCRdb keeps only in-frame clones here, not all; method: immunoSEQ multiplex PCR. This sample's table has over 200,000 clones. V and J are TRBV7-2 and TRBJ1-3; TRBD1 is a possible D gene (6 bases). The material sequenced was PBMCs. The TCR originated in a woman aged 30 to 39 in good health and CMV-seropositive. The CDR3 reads CASSLALGANSGNTIYF. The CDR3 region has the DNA TGTGCCAGCAGCTTAGCATTGGGGGCTAACTCTGGAAACACCATATATTTT.